This entry is about one TCR beta chain. This specimen comes from a study of blood T cell repertoires in COVID-19. Study as a whole: PBMCs, B-cell-depleted T cells, or T cells provided the cDNA or gDNA that made up the material.

V was clipped by 0 bases and J by 2 bases; unmatched bases: 4. The CDR3 consists of 16 residues. Germline CDR1 is LGHNA and CDR2 is YSLEER. Per the study methods: Estimated nucleated cell counts came from reference gene primer amplification. Here immunoSEQ multiplex PCR was the method, and the copy in TCRdb shows in-frame clones only, minus some. The V and J calls and clone size are taken from that table; D and trimming were inferred from the DNA. The sample holds over 35,000 clones, over 75% seen once. This receptor was taken from a human donor in a cohort sampled during active COVID-19. Sample: peripheral blood. The chain recombines TRBV4-3 with TRBJ1-3; TRBD1 agrees at 7 bases. CDR3: CASSQDNRGPGNTIYF. In DNA, the CDR3 is TGCGCCAGCAGCCAAGATAACAGGGGACCTGGAAACACCATATATTTT.